These T cell receptor beta chains were read from a single sample in a study of blood T cell repertoires in COVID-19. Profiled with immunoSEQ multiplex PCR; TCRdb holds only in-frame clones, not every one. The repertoire holds approximately 110,000 clones, with about 84% as singletons. The sample taken for sequencing was peripheral blood. The receptor source for this set is a human donor in a cohort sampled during active COVID-19. Each CDR3 is given with its conserved first and last residue. A D gene is named only where the DNA matches it firmly. Where a row states a size, it is once, few, many or the class of an expanded clone; other rows omit it.

once | TRBD1 | TRBJ1-5 | TRBV24-1 | CATSDPGTGEDQPQHF | TGTGCCACCAGTGATCCCGGGACAGGGGAAGATCAGCCCCAGCATTTT
. | TRBD1 | TRBJ2-1 | TRBV2 | CASRDREDEQFF | TGTGCCAGCAGGGACAGGGAGGATGAGCAGTTCTTC
. | TRBD1 | TRBJ1-4 | TRBV30 | CAWSAGTGRGEKLFF | TGTGCCTGGAGCGCTGGGACAGGGAGAGGTGAAAAACTGTTTTTT
. | TRBD1 | TRBJ2-7 | TRBV7-8 | CASNTLGQPSEQYF | TGTGCCAGCAACACTCTGGGACAGCCCAGCGAGCAGTACTTC
once | . | TRBJ1-5 | TRBV28 | CASMDYINRQPQHF | TGTGCCAGCATGGACTACATTAATCGTCAGCCCCAGCATTTT
. | TRBD2 | TRBJ2-5 | TRBV19 | CASGTTSGSVLGETQYF | TGTGCCAGTGGGACGACTAGCGGGAGTGTCTTGGGAGAGACCCAGTACTTC
. | TRBD1 | TRBJ1-1 | TRBV7-2 | CASSLGNRGYTEAFF | TGTGCCAGCAGCTTAGGTAACAGGGGGTACACTGAAGCTTTCTTT
. | TRBD1 | TRBJ1-2 | TRBV5-1 | CASSSEGQGRQLYGYTF | TGCGCCAGCAGCTCAGAGGGACAGGGACGACAACTCTATGGCTACACCTTC
. | . | TRBJ2-3 | TRBV12-5 | CASGLPPSGTDTQYF | TGTGCTAGTGGTTTACCTCCCAGCGGCACAGATACGCAGTATTTT
once | TRBD2 | TRBJ2-5 | TRBV7-9 | CASSLTLRLAGGAGETQYF | TGTGCCAGCAGCTTAACGCTCCGTCTAGCGGGAGGTGCTGGGGAGACCCAGTACTTC
once | . | TRBJ1-4 | TRBV6-6 | CASSYDMDSYEKLFF | TGTGCCAGCAGTTACGACATGGACTCATATGAAAAACTGTTTTTT
few | TRBD1 | TRBJ2-6 | TRBV18 | CASSPAQGRSGANVLTF | TGTGCCAGCTCACCGGCACAGGGGCGCTCTGGGGCCAACGTCCTGACTTTC
. | TRBD2 | TRBJ2-1 | TRBV19 | CASSMKGTISGSRNEQFF | TGTGCCAGTAGTATGAAAGGGACTATTAGCGGGAGTCGGAATGAGCAGTTCTTC
. | . | TRBJ1-1 | TRBV12-3/TRBV12-4 | CASSFYPAEAFF | TGTGCCAGCAGTTTTTACCCAGCTGAAGCTTTCTTT
. | . | TRBJ2-5 | TRBV5-4 | CASSLRLGGPAWVETQYF | TGTGCCAGCAGCTTGAGGCTCGGCGGTCCCGCATGGGTAGAGACCCAGTACTTC
. | TRBD2 | TRBJ2-7 | TRBV5-1 | CASSLAASGRGYEQYF | TGCGCCAGCAGCTTGGCCGCTAGCGGGAGGGGGTACGAGCAGTACTTC